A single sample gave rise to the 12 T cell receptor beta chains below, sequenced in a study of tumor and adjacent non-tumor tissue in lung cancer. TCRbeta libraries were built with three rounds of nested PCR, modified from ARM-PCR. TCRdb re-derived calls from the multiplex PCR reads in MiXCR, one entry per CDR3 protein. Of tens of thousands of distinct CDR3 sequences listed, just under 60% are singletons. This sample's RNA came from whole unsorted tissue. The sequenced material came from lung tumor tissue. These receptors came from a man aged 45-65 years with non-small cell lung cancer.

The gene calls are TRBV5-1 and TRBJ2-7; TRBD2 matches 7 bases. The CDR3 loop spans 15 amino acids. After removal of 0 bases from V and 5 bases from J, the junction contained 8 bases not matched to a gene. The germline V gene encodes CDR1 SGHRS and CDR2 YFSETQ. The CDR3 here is CASSLVVGLSDEQYF. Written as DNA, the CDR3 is TGCGCCAGCAGCTTGGTCGTGGGACTATCGGACGAGCAGTACTTC.

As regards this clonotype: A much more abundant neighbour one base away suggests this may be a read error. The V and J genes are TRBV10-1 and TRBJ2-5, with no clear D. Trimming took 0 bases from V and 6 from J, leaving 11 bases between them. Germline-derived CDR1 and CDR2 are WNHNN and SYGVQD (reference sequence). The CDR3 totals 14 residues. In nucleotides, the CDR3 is TGCGCCAGCAGTGAGTCTCAGAATGCGCAGACCCAGTACTTC. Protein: CASSESQNAQTQYF.

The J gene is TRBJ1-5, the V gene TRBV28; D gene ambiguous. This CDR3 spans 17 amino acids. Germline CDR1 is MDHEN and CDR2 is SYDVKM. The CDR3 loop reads CVSSSQAEIYSNQPQHF. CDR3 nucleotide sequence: TGTGTATCCTCCTCGCAGGCCGAGATCTATAGCAATCAGCCCCAGCATTTT.

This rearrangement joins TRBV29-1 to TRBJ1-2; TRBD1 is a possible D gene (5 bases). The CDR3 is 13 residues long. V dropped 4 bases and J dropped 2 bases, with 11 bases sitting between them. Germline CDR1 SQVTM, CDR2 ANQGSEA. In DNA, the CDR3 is TGCAGCGTTGGCCATCGGGGGAACTATGGCTACACCTTC. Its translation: CSVGHRGNYGYTF.

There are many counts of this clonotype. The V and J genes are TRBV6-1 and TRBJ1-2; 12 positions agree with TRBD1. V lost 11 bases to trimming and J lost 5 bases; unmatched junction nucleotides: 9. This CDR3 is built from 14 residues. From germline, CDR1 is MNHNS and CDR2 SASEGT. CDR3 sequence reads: CAGGDRGPTYGYTF. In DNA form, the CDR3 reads TGTGCCGGAGGGGACAGGGGGCCTACTTATGGCTACACCTTC.

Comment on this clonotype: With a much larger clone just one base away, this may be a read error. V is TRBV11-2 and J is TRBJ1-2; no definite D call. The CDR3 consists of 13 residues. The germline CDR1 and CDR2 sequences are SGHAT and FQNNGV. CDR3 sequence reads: CASSSQIGYGCTF. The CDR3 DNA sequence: TGTGCCAGCAGCTCCCAGATCGGGTATGGCTGCACCTTC.

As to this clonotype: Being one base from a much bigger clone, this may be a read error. The CDR3 here is CASSLSDPLSETRYF. For the CDR3, the DNA is TGTGCCAGCAGTTTATCTGACCCACTCTCGGAGACCCGGTACTTC. The chain has TRBV28 and TRBJ2-5, with D hard to call. There are 15 residues in the CDR3. Germline-derived CDR1 and CDR2 are MDHEN and SYDVKM.

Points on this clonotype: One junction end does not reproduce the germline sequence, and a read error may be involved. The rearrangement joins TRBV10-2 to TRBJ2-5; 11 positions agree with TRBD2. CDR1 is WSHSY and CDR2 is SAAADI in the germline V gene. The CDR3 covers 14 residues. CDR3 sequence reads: CTSSTGLAVESQYF. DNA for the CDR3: TGCACCAGCAGCACGGGACTAGCGGTGGAGTCCCAGTACTTC.

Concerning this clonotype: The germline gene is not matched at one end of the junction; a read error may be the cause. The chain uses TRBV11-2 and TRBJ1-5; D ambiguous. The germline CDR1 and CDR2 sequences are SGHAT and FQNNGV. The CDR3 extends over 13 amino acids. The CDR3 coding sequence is TGTGTCAGCAGCTTAGTCCCCGATCAGCTCCTGCATTTT. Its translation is CVSSLVPDQLLHF.

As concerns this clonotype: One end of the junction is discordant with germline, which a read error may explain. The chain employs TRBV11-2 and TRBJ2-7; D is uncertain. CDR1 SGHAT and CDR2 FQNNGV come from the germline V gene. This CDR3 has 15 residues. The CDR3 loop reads CASSLDWNNSYEQYF. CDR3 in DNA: TGTGCCAGCAGCTTAGATTGGAACAACTCCTATGAGCAGTACTTC. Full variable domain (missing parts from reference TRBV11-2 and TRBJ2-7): EAGVAQSPRYKIIEKRQSVAFWCNPISGHATLYWYQQILGQGPKLLIQFQNNGVVDDSQLPKDRFSAERLKGVDSTLKIQPAKLEDSAVYLCASSLDWNNSYEQYFGPGTRLTVT.

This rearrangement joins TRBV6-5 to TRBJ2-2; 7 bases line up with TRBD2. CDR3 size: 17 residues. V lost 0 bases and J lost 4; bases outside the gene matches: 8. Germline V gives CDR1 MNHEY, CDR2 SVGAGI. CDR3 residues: CASSYSGQAGPTGELFF. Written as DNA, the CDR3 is TGTGCCAGCAGTTACTCTGGACAAGCGGGGCCCACCGGGGAGCTGTTTTTT.

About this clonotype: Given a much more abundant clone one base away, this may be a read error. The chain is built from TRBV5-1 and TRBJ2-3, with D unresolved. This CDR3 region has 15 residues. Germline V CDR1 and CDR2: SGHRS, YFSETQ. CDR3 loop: CAGSLSGRSVDTQYF. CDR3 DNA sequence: TGCGCCGGCAGCTTGTCCGGCAGGTCGGTAGATACGCAGTATTTT.